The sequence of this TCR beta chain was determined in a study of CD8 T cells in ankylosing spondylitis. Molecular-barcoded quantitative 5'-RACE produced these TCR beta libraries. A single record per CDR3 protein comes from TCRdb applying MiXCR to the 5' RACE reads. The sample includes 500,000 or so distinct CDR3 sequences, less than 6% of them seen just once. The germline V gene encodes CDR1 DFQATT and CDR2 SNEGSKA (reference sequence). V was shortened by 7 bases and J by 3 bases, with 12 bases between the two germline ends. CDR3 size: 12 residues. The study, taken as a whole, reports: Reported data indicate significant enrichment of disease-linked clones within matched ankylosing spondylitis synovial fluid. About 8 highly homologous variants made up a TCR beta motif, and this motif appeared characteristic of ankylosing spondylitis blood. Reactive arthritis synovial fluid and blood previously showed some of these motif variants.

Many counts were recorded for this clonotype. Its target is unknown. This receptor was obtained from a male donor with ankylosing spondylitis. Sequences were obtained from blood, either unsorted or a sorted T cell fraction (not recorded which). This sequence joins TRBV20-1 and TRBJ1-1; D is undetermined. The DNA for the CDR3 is TGCAGTGGAAGGTGGTTTGACACTGAAGCTTTCTTT. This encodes CSGRWFDTEAFF.